The clone carrying this T cell receptor beta chain was recorded a few times. The CDR3 contains 14 residues. The germline CDR1 and CDR2 sequences are DFQATT and SNEGSKA (reference sequence). V gave up 6 bases and J gave up 3 bases; unmatched junction bases: 9. UMIs were added to TCR cDNA along with a universal primer site when it was made by 5'RACE template switching. TCRdb reanalysed the 5' RACE reads using MiXCR and keeps one entry per CDR3 protein. Altogether about 400,000 distinct CDR3 sequences are present, under 7.5% being singletons, with the ten largest covering approximately 16%. The data originate from a study of T cells after yellow fever vaccination.

This TCR was recovered from a man in his thirties or forties who received the YFV17D yellow fever vaccine. Source: PBMCs, taken 5 days after the yellow fever booster vaccination. V and J are TRBV20-1 and TRBJ1-2; 8 positions match TRBD1. The CDR3 bases are TGCAGTGCCCGTGGACAGGGAGATTACTATGGCTACACCTTC. Protein sequence: CSARGQGDYYGYTF.